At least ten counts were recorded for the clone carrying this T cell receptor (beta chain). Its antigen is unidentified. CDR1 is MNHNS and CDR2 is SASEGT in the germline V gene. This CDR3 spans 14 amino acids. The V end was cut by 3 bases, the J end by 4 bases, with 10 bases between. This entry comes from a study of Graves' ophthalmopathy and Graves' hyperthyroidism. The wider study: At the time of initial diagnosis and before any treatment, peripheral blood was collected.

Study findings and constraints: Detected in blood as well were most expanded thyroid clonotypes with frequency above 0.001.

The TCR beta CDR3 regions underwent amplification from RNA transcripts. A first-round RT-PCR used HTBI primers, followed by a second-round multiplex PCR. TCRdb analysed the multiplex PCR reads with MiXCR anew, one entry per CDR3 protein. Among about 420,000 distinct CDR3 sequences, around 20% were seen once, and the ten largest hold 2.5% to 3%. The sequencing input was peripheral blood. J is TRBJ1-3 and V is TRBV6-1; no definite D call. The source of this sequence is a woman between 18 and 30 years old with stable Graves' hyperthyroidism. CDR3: CASSDMGFGNTIYF. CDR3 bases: TGTGCCAGCAGTGATATGGGGTTCGGAAACACCATATATTTT.